One sample yielded the 19 T cell receptor beta chains listed below, sequenced in a study of graft-versus-host responses after intestinal transplantation. Using immunoSEQ multiplex PCR, the repertoire was profiled, and TCRdb retains in-frame clones only, with some absent. The sample carries 130,000 to 150,000 clones, approximately 91% recorded once. No cognate antigen is known for these TCRs. The specimen comprised unstimulated CD4+ T cells sorted from spleen or lymph node cells, sampled before intestinal transplant. Every receptor here comes from a human donor who received an intestinal transplant.

The CDR3 sequence: CASSSLLGEEEKLFF. In DNA form, the CDR3 reads TGTGCCAGCAGTTCCCTGTTGGGGGAGGAGGAAAAACTGTTTTTT. The chain carries TRBV6-6 and TRBJ1-4; D may be TRBD1 (5 bases). The V and J ends lost 4 bases and 8 bases respectively, with 17 bases between them. The germline V gene encodes CDR1 MNHNY and CDR2 SVGAGI (reference sequence). The CDR3 covers 15 residues.

The rearrangement links TRBV27 to TRBJ2-7, with 8 bases that match TRBD2. CDR3 length equals 14 residues. Germline V CDR1 and CDR2: MNHEY, SMNVEV (reference sequence). V dropped 7 bases and J dropped 3; count of bases not matched to a gene: 8. CDR3 sequence reads: CASMRGAALYEQYF. The CDR3, as DNA: TGTGCCAGCATGCGGGGGGCTGCCCTCTACGAGCAGTACTTC.

The rearrangement joins TRBV9 to TRBJ2-3; D remains unclear. The V end lost 2 bases, the J end lost 0 bases, and 7 bases lay between the germline ends. In germline, CDR1 is SGDLS, CDR2 YYNGEE. CDR3 length: 14 residues. CDR3 region: CASSVSSSTDTQYF. The CDR3, as DNA: TGTGCCAGCAGCGTCAGCAGTAGCACAGATACGCAGTATTTT.

The rearrangement links TRBV19 to TRBJ1-5, with D maybe TRBD1 (6 bases). This CDR3 has 13 amino acids. V lost 6 bases and J 3 bases, leaving 9 bases between the germline ends. The V gene's germline CDR1 is LNHDA and CDR2 SQIVND (reference sequence). The CDR3 loop is CASRDRYNQPQHF. The CDR3 DNA sequence: TGTGCCAGTAGGGACAGATACAATCAGCCCCAGCATTTT.

The chain has TRBV4-2 and TRBJ2-7; TRBD2 matches at 14 bases. Looked up from germline, CDR1 is LGHNA and CDR2 is YNFKEQ. The length of the CDR3 is 16 residues. V gave up 2 bases and J gave up 5 bases; unmatched junction bases: 5. The CDR3 sequence is CASSQPRLAGGDEQYF. The CDR3 DNA reads TGTGCCAGCAGCCAACCGCGACTAGCGGGAGGGGACGAGCAGTACTTC.

The chain employs TRBV7-2 and TRBJ2-7, with D tentatively TRBD2 (6 bases). The germline CDR1 and CDR2 sequences are SGHTA and FQGNSA. Trimming took 5 bases from V and 2 from J, leaving 13 bases between them. The CDR3 covers 14 residues. Here the CDR3 reads CASSPIAATYEQYF. The DNA for the CDR3 is TGTGCCAGCAGCCCGATAGCGGCTACCTACGAGCAGTACTTC.

The chain has TRBV6-5 and TRBJ2-2; D gene unclear. Per the germline V gene, CDR1 is MNHEY and CDR2 is SVGAGI. The CDR3 has 14 residues. V was trimmed by 5 bases and J by 3 bases, leaving 10 bases between them. The CDR3 bases are TGTGCCAGCAGTGTTGACGGATACACCGGGGAGCTGTTTTTT. Amino acids: CASSVDGYTGELFF.

The chain is built from TRBV5-1 and TRBJ1-4; D gene ambiguous. The CDR3 runs 13 residues. Germline values: CDR1 SGHRS, CDR2 YFSETQ. Trimming stripped 2 bases from V and 4 bases from J, with 6 bases between. CDR3 region: CASSFGYNEKLFF. CDR3 bases: TGCGCCAGCAGCTTCGGGTATAATGAAAAACTGTTTTTT.

The chain recombines TRBV6-5 with TRBJ1-1; the D is unclear. This CDR3 spans 13 amino acids. Germline V gene data show CDR1 as MNHEY and CDR2 as SVGAGI. The V end was cut by 6 bases, the J end by 7 bases, with 15 bases between. For the CDR3, the DNA is TGTGCCAGCAGAGGTTTCTTAAGAGGTGAAGCTTTCTTT. This sequence encodes CASRGFLRGEAFF.

The rearrangement joins TRBV27 to TRBJ2-4; 9 bases match TRBD2. V gave up 5 bases and J gave up 3 bases; unmatched junction bases: 17. This CDR3 comprises 19 residues. Germline CDR1 and CDR2: MNHEY and SMNVEV (reference sequence). CDR3 nucleotides: TGTGCCAGCAGTGGTAGAGGGCTAGCGGGATCGAGGGGCAAAAACATTCAGTACTTC. Its translation: CASSGRGLAGSRGKNIQYF.

The chain combines TRBV5-1 with TRBJ2-5, with a tentative D call TRBD2 (6 bases). This CDR3 spans 15 amino acids. V lost 5 bases and J 3 bases, leaving 17 bases between the germline ends. Germline lookup yields CDR1 SGHRS and CDR2 YFSETQ. In DNA, the CDR3 is TGCGCCAGCAGTAGGGACTCCCGAGGAAAAGAGACCCAGTACTTC. Its translation: CASSRDSRGKETQYF.

The rearrangement joins TRBV9 to TRBJ1-2, with TRBD1 matching over 10 bases. After removal of 3 bases from V and 6 bases from J, the junction contained 2 bases not matched to a gene. Germline V gene data show CDR1 as SGDLS and CDR2 as YYNGEE. This CDR3 contains 13 residues. CDR3 nucleotide sequence: TGTGCCAGCAGCGATGGGACAGGGGATGGCTACACCTTC. Residues: CASSDGTGDGYTF.

V gene TRBV2 combines with J gene TRBJ2-1; tentative D call: TRBD2 (5 bases). V lost 5 bases and J 4 bases, leaving 12 bases between the germline ends. This CDR3 spans 14 amino acids. Germline assignment: CDR1 SNHLY and CDR2 FYNNEI. CDR3: CASSRLTPYNEQFF. For the CDR3, the DNA is TGTGCCAGCAGTAGACTAACCCCTTACAATGAGCAGTTCTTC.

This clone was seen only a few times. The rearrangement uses TRBV7-9 and TRBJ1-1; D gene unclear. V lost 4 bases, J lost 6 bases, and 24 bases lay in between. The V gene's germline CDR1 is SEHNR and CDR2 FQNEAQ (reference sequence). The CDR3 length is 17 residues. For the CDR3, the DNA is TGTGCCAGCAGCTCGCCCCACAATAGGAATACAGAACCTGAAGCTTTCTTT. This sequence encodes CASSSPHNRNTEPEAFF.

The chain employs TRBV9 and TRBJ1-1; 10 bases are a match to TRBD1. CDR1 is SGDLS and CDR2 is YYNGEE in the germline V gene. The CDR3 has 17 residues. V dropped 0 bases and J dropped 5; count of bases not matched to a gene: 10. CDR3 sequence reads: CASSVGVGGQGVTEAFF. Here the CDR3 DNA reads TGTGCCAGCAGCGTAGGGGTAGGTGGACAGGGGGTTACTGAAGCTTTCTTT.

This rearrangement joins TRBV30 to TRBJ1-2; the D is unclear. The CDR3 extends over 11 amino acids. The germline V gene has CDR1 GTSNPN and CDR2 SVGIG (reference sequence). The V and J ends lost 3 bases and 2 bases respectively, with 4 bases between them. The CDR3 DNA reads as TGTGCCTGGAGGAAAAACTATGGCTACACCTTC. It specifies CAWRKNYGYTF. Complete variable domain (other parts from reference TRBV30 and TRBJ1-2): SQTIHQWPATLVQPVGSPLSLECTVEGTSNPNLYWYRQAAGRGLQLLFYSVGIGQISSEVPQNLSASRPQDRQFILSSKKLLLSDSGFYLCAWRKNYGYTFGSGTRLTVV.

The gene calls are TRBV4-1 and TRBJ1-5, with a possible D match to TRBD1 (5 bases). Deletions cut 1 base from V and 10 bases from J, with 11 bases between. CDR3 length: 13 residues. Germline V lookup: CDR1 MGHRA, CDR2 YSYEKL. The CDR3: CASSQVLQGPQHF. The CDR3, as DNA: TGCGCCAGCAGCCAAGTCCTCCAGGGTCCCCAGCATTTT.

The chain employs TRBV30 and TRBJ2-3; no clear D gene. V was pared by 7 bases and J by 0 bases, with 8 bases between. CDR1 is GTSNPN, CDR2 SVGIG, per germline (reference sequence). The CDR3 sequence is 12 residues long. The CDR3 bases are TGTGCCTTATTGGACAGCACAGATACGCAGTATTTT. Translating gives CALLDSTDTQYF.

For this clone: Other DNA sequences within the sample encode an identical CDR3. The chain has TRBV28 and TRBJ1-5, with a weak D call TRBD1 (5 bases). V was shortened by 0 bases and J by 6 bases, with 12 bases between the two germline ends. Germline V gene lookup returns CDR1 MDHEN and CDR2 SYDVKM. CDR3 length: 15 residues. Here the CDR3 reads CASSLWGQGPQPQHF. The CDR3 DNA sequence: TGTGCCAGCAGTTTATGGGGCCAGGGACCTCAGCCCCAGCATTTT.